Listed below are T cell receptor beta chains from one sample, sequenced in a study of CD8 T cells in ankylosing spondylitis. TCRdb independently ran MiXCR on the 5' RACE reads; one entry per CDR3 protein. This sample has 200,000 to 250,000 distinct CDR3 sequences; 8% to 11% occur once, and the top ten carry approximately 20%. Sequencing was carried out using blood, either unsorted or a sorted T cell fraction (not recorded which). All receptors derive from a male donor with ankylosing spondylitis or in good health (not recorded which). Both conserved end residues are trimmed from each CDR3. A D gene is named only where the DNA matches it firmly.

D | J | V | CDR3
TRBD1 | TRBJ1-2 | TRBV4-2 | ASSQVGQGNYGYT
TRBD1 | TRBJ1-5 | TRBV20-1 | SALFGQALGPYSNQPQH
TRBD1 | TRBJ1-1 | TRBV5-5 | ASSLGPGTGGSEAF
TRBD1 | TRBJ1-2 | TRBV5-1 | ASSFDRVSGYT
. | TRBJ2-7 | TRBV7-2 | ASSLVGTLRWYEQY
. | TRBJ2-5 | TRBV18 | ASSPFLTQGGETQY
. | TRBJ1-6 | TRBV20-1 | SARGLSRGGNSPLH
TRBD1 | TRBJ2-1 | TRBV27 | ASTTDRAYEQF
. | TRBJ1-5 | TRBV5-6 | ASSYGSRGQPQH
. | TRBJ2-7 | TRBV28 | ASSTSWQGSRYEQY
. | TRBJ1-2 | TRBV12-3/TRBV12-4 | ASTREATNYGYP
. | TRBJ1-1 | TRBV2 | ASSEGIPFNTEAF
TRBD1 | TRBJ1-6 | TRBV3-1 | ASSQGVSQGTGSTLH
TRBD1 | TRBJ1-6 | TRBV9 | ASSGGTGADYNSPLH
TRBD1 | TRBJ2-2 | TRBV20-1 | SAAGQGGTGELF
. | TRBJ2-5 | TRBV29-1 | SVAPGTQY
. | TRBJ2-1 | TRBV5-1 | ASSLGGAVSSYNEQF
. | TRBJ2-7 | TRBV5-1 | ASSPRSGVPSSYEQY
. | TRBJ1-1 | TRBV10-3 | AISERPLNTEAF
. | TRBJ2-3 | TRBV19 | ASSTARGTTDTQY
. | TRBJ2-3 | TRBV20-1 | SARAAPTDTQY
. | TRBJ2-5 | TRBV5-4 | ASSLKTTDQETQY
. | TRBJ2-1 | TRBV28 | ASSSPVGGRDEQF
. | TRBJ1-1 | TRBV19 | ASSIQTGYTEAF
TRBD2 | TRBJ2-4 | TRBV3-1 | ASSPGGGRGNIQY
. | TRBJ1-5 | TRBV3-1 | ASSQRYSNQPQH
. | TRBJ2-5 | TRBV7-2 | ASSFGDSSGETQY
. | TRBJ2-6 | TRBV29-1 | SVEASGANVLT
. | TRBJ2-2 | TRBV12-3/TRBV12-4 | ASSFMSNTGELF
TRBD1 | TRBJ2-2 | TRBV29-1 | SVSGGSRTGELF
TRBD2 | TRBJ2-1 | TRBV11-2 | ASSSAGTSGGAYNEQF
TRBD1 | TRBJ1-2 | TRBV12-3/TRBV12-4 | ASSFTGVGYT
. | TRBJ1-1 | TRBV20-1 | SARAARGGGRTEAF
. | TRBJ2-2 | TRBV20-1 | SARDIRRDTGELF
. | TRBJ2-3 | TRBV7-8 | ASSGRQATDTQY
. | TRBJ1-6 | TRBV12-3/TRBV12-4 | ASSPGDSPLH
. | TRBJ1-1 | TRBV6-5 | ASRWGNTEAF
. | TRBJ2-5 | TRBV27 | ASSFQLAETQY
TRBD2 | TRBJ2-1 | TRBV5-1 | ASSWSPGLAGNEQF
TRBD2 | TRBJ2-2 | TRBV20-1 | SARGPAGGAGELF
. | TRBJ1-1 | TRBV5-1 | ATTDSPGKAEAF
. | TRBJ2-3 | TRBV12-3/TRBV12-4 | ASSFLTPDTDTQY
. | TRBJ2-1 | TRBV5-1 | ASSLAAGAYYEQF
TRBD1 | TRBJ1-2 | TRBV5-1 | ASSLDRGFGGYT
TRBD2 | TRBJ2-3 | TRBV7-2 | ASSLQAGDYTDTQY
. | TRBJ2-5 | TRBV20-1 | SEGTTQQETQY
. | TRBJ1-1 | TRBV6-1 | ASSEDIQAEAF
. | TRBJ2-2 | TRBV9 | ASGHGAGEVIGELF
TRBD1 | TRBJ2-2 | TRBV20-1 | SARDRTGGFGELF
. | TRBJ1-1 | TRBV6-1 | ASTFNRDPGSGAF
. | TRBJ2-1 | TRBV7-3 | ASSLGGGASVNEQF
TRBD1 | TRBJ2-4 | TRBV5-1 | ASSLTGELAKNIQY
. | TRBJ2-3 | TRBV3-1 | ASSQVPGTITDTQY
. | TRBJ2-5 | TRBV5-1 | ASSLDSGAQY
TRBD1 | TRBJ2-7 | TRBV28 | ASSLAGQVGREQY
. | TRBJ1-2 | TRBV12-3/TRBV12-4 | ASSRGTFWGEGYT
. | TRBJ2-7 | TRBV28 | ASVGARGYEQY
. | TRBJ1-1 | TRBV5-6 | ASSPFFLDIGGPNTEAF
TRBD2 | TRBJ2-5 | TRBV10-3 | AISGDNSGGNQETQY